Ten or more counts support the clone carrying this T cell receptor (beta chain). The data belong to a study of low-dose radiotherapy and immunotherapy resistance in tumors. After removal of 1 base from V and 0 bases from J, the junction contained 8 bases not matched to a gene. The CDR3 spans 19 residues. The germline V gene encodes CDR1 MDHEN and CDR2 SYDVKM. Time point meaning: before trial treatment. First-strand cDNA relied on TRAV- and TRBV-specific primers spanning alpha and beta chains. Amplification of TCRs used a constant-region primer and V-primer adapter for approximately 18 PCR cycles. One entry per CDR3 protein results from TCRdb running MiXCR on the reads. The data show about 39,000 distinct CDR3 sequences, 31% seen once.

The material sequenced was PBMCs, taken before treatment. This clonotype was obtained from a male donor with gallbladder cancer. The chain has TRBV28 and TRBJ2-1, with 11 bases that match TRBD2. The chain's CDR3 is CASSLFGLAGGSSYNEQFF. Written as DNA, the CDR3 is TGTGCCAGCAGTTTATTTGGGCTAGCGGGAGGAAGCTCCTACAATGAGCAGTTCTTC.